The 5 T cell receptor beta chains below were found in one sample sequenced in a study of blood T cell repertoires in COVID-19. Profiled with immunoSEQ multiplex PCR; TCRdb holds only in-frame clones, not every one. The profile shows around 130,000 clones, 70% to 90% of them singletons. Sequences were obtained from peripheral blood. The receptors derive from a man aged 45-65 years with acute or convalescent COVID-19.

Comment on this clone: An end of the junction differs from the germline gene, which may be a read error. This sequence joins TRBV27 and TRBJ2-1; D is unresolved. The CDR3 is made up of 13 amino acids. Looked up from germline, CDR1 is MNHEY and CDR2 is SMNVEV (reference sequence). CDR3 amino acids: CASSLGRFSWAIF. The CDR3 nucleotides are TGTGCCAGCAGTTTAGGCAGGTTCTCTTGGGCAATCTTC.

The chain uses TRBV27 and TRBJ2-7; tentatively, D is TRBD1 (6 bases). Trimming left V 6 bases short and J 3 bases short, with 21 bases between. In germline, CDR1 is MNHEY, CDR2 SMNVEV (reference sequence). CDR3 length: 16 amino acids. This CDR3 reads CASRRSVGAESYEQYF. The CDR3 DNA follows: TGTGCCAGCAGGCGTTCAGTGGGGGCCGAGAGCTACGAGCAGTACTTC.

For this clone: The junction differs from germline at one of its ends, possibly a read error. The V and J genes are TRBV27 and TRBJ2-2, with D possibly being TRBD2 (5 bases). This CDR3 has 13 residues. Per germline, CDR1 MNHEY and CDR2 SMNVEV (reference sequence). The CDR3 DNA reads as TGTGCCAGCAATTTACGCGCGGGCGGGGAGCTGTTTTTT. Its protein product is CASNLRAGGELFF.

The J gene is TRBJ2-1, the V gene TRBV11-2; a possible D gene is TRBD1 (6 bases). CDR1 is SGHAT and CDR2 is FQNNGV in the germline V gene. V lost 3 bases, J lost 7 bases, and 16 bases lay in between. The CDR3 is 15 amino acids. The CDR3 spells CASSLGTLFGNEQFF. The CDR3 nucleotides are TGTGCCAGCAGCTTGGGGACACTCTTCGGAAATGAGCAGTTCTTC. The full variable domain, in which reference TRBV11-2 and TRBJ2-1 provide the parts outside the CDR3, is EAGVAQSPRYKIIEKRQSVAFWCNPISGHATLYWYQQILGQGPKLLIQFQNNGVVDDSQLPKDRFSAERLKGVDSTLKIQPAKLEDSAVYLCASSLGTLFGNEQFFGPGTRLTVL.

This chain connects TRBV5-1 to TRBJ1-4, with D possibly matching TRBD1 (6 bases). From germline, CDR1 is SGHRS and CDR2 YFSETQ. This CDR3 comprises 14 residues. Trimming left V 3 bases short and J 4 bases short, with 10 bases between. The CDR3 protein is CASSSDSFNEKLFF. The DNA of the CDR3 is TGCGCCAGCAGCTCGGACAGCTTTAATGAAAAACTGTTTTTT.